This T cell receptor (beta chain) was found in a study of human T cells and chemical hapten exposure. Notes on the study in general: After DPC sensitization, TCRs above 1 in 1000 frequency showed no change. Relative to control repertoires, expanded TCRs gave rise to significantly more large CDR3 similarity clusters.

Time point reported: patch test 3, about 24 weeks after DPC sensitization. Treatment described: therapeutic diphenylcyclopropenone sensitization with weekly scalp DPC. Of note for this clonotype: The antigen is unknown.

The CDR3 is made up of 15 amino acids. Germline V gene sequence: CDR1 DFQATT, CDR2 SNEGSKA (reference sequence). J gave up 6 bases and V 5 bases, and 10 bases lay outside the gene matches. The library gave individual cDNA molecules unique molecular identifiers. Original data processing: Sample-level TCR yields exhibited a median of approximately 96,000, with a range of 23,224 to 690,600. TCRdb processed the RACE reads anew with MiXCR; each CDR3 protein has one entry. The V and J calls and clone size come from TCRdb's table, not from the authors' own analysis. The table shows about 190,000 distinct CDR3 sequences, with under 25% occurring only once.

The chain carries TRBV20-1 and TRBJ2-1; 10 nucleotides line up with TRBD2. Here the sequenced sample was whole blood, taken in connection with sensitization to the hapten diphenylcyclopropenone (DPC). This clonotype originated in a woman in her 40s with alopecia areata. Some clones in this sample may be carry-over from other donors' samples. The CDR3: CSAVGAGGWLNEQFF. The CDR3 DNA reads as TGCAGTGCTGTAGGAGCGGGAGGGTGGCTCAATGAGCAGTTCTTC.